This is a list of T cell receptor beta chains from one sample in a study of identical twins. In TCRdb, the 5' RACE reads were re-called with MiXCR into one record per CDR3 protein. The data contain about 690,000 distinct CDR3 sequences, about 20% of them singletons. These same data were also listed under a study on T cells expressing NK-cell markers.

What was sequenced was PBMCs. These TCRs come from a woman younger than 35 in good health. CDR3s include the opening cysteine and the closing phenylalanine or tryptophan. The D gene is left open where the match is weak.

TRBJ2-7 | TRBV12-3/TRBV12-4 | NA | CASREGGEQYF
TRBJ1-5 | TRBV20-1 | TRBD1 | CSAADSTGSVGQPQHF
TRBJ2-5 | TRBV7-8 | TRBD2 | CASSNPGGGQETQYF
TRBJ1-3 | TRBV20-1 | NA | CSARGGASGNTIYF
TRBJ2-1 | TRBV7-2 | NA | CASSLRTNYNEQFF
TRBJ1-1 | TRBV20-1 | NA | CSATRGGPSTEAFF
TRBJ2-7 | TRBV20-1 | NA | CSAREGGSYEQYF
TRBJ2-7 | TRBV9 | NA | CASSVASLEGEQYF
TRBJ2-1 | TRBV20-1 | NA | CSANNRDTYNEQFF
TRBJ1-1 | TRBV10-2 | NA | CASSGASEAFF
TRBJ2-2 | TRBV6-5 | TRBD2 | CASSYMLAGGTNTGELFF
TRBJ2-3 | TRBV20-1 | NA | CSAPGSGITDTQYF
TRBJ2-7 | TRBV7-2 | TRBD2 | CASSSRWTSGPYEQYF
TRBJ2-3 | TRBV18 | NA | CASSRNTRQASTDTQYF
TRBJ2-5 | TRBV6-5 | NA | CASSYGTGFQETQYF
TRBJ2-5 | TRBV25-1 | TRBD2 | CASSSSIVRGGQETQYF
TRBJ1-6 | TRBV10-3 | TRBD1 | CATTGTDNSPLHF
TRBJ1-2 | TRBV20-1 | NA | CSAPDGQYGYTF
TRBJ2-7 | TRBV5-1 | NA | CASSFGRGYQDHREQYF
TRBJ1-1 | TRBV18 | TRBD1 | CASSPNGQVNTEAFF
TRBJ2-3 | TRBV5-1 | TRBD2 | CASSLVASGVADTQYF
TRBJ2-7 | TRBV12-3/TRBV12-4 | NA | CASSRGTYRSYEQYF
TRBJ2-1 | TRBV27 | TRBD2 | CASRDYLYNEQFF
TRBJ2-2 | TRBV19 | TRBD2 | CASSIHTSGNTGELFF
TRBJ2-7 | TRBV7-2 | TRBD2 | CASSPTPSGRDEQYF
TRBJ1-1 | TRBV5-5 | NA | CASATVTINEAFF
TRBJ2-7 | TRBV10-1 | TRBD2 | CASSGGLAGYEQYF
TRBJ1-4 | TRBV13 | NA | CASSLGEAGEKLFF
TRBJ2-3 | TRBV5-5 | NA | CASSLVPGQDTDTQYF
TRBJ2-7 | TRBV23-1 | NA | CASSHGVSLSYEQYF
TRBJ1-2 | TRBV4-1 | NA | CASSQGSGYGYTF
TRBJ1-1 | TRBV7-2 | NA | CASSLAGPATEAFF
TRBJ2-3 | TRBV7-8 | TRBD2 | CASSSGLAGGGLGVGQYF
TRBJ2-5 | TRBV6-5 | NA | CASSYNPARETQYF
TRBJ2-3 | TRBV13 | TRBD1 | CASSLIQGEDTQYF
TRBJ2-3 | TRBV10-3 | NA | CAISGPGDTDTQYF
TRBJ2-1 | TRBV12-3/TRBV12-4 | TRBD2 | CASSAEREGHDEQFF
TRBJ2-3 | TRBV27 | TRBD2 | CASSPLRGSTDTQYF
TRBJ2-3 | TRBV10-3 | NA | CAIRGQGTDTQYF
TRBJ2-3 | TRBV9 | TRBD2 | CASSARLAGVTDTQYF
TRBJ2-3 | TRBV20-1 | TRBD2 | CSAGGLAGLKTDTQYF
TRBJ2-1 | TRBV29-1 | NA | CSVGFLNEQFF